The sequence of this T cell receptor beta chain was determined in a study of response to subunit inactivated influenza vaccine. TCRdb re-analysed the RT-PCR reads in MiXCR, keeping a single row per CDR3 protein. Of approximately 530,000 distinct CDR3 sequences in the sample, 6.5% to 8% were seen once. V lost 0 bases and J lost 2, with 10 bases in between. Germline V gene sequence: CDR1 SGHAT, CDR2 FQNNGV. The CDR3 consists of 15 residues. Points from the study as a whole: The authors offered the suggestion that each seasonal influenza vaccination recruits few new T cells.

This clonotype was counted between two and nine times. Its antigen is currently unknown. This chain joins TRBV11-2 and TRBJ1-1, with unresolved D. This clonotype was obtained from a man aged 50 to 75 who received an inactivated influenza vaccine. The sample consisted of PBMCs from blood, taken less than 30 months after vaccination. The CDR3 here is CASSLDSWGNTEAFF. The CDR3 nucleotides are TGTGCCAGCAGCTTAGATTCCTGGGGTAACACTGAAGCTTTCTTT.